These T cell receptor beta chains were read from a single sample in a study of cytomegalovirus exposure and HLA in healthy donors. TCRdb's copy holds only in-frame clones and misses some; the assay was immunoSEQ multiplex PCR. In the table there are 150,000 or so clones, just over 85% of which are singletons. What was sequenced was PBMCs. The receptors shown here come from a human donor in good health. CDR3s include the opening cysteine and the closing phenylalanine or tryptophan. Each record gives: CDR3 DNA, CDR3 protein, clone size, V gene, J gene, D gene. A D gene is named only where the DNA matches it firmly. The size field is filled for only some rows; it gives once, few, many or a size class.

TGCAGCGTTGTAGACAGTCCTAATGAAAAACTGTTTTTT	CSVVDSPNEKLFF	-	TRBV29-1	TRBJ1-4	-
TGTGCCAGCTCACTGACTAGCGGGGACTACAATGAGCAGTTCTTC	CASSLTSGDYNEQFF	-	TRBV18	TRBJ2-1	TRBD2
TGTGCCAGCAGCCGACGACAGGGGAAGCCCTCCTACAATGAGCAGTTCTTC	CASSRRQGKPSYNEQFF	-	TRBV5-6	TRBJ2-1	TRBD1
TGCAGCGGTACAACTAGCGGGGGGGCGGACGAGCAGTACTTC	CSGTTSGGADEQYF	many	TRBV29-1	TRBJ2-7	TRBD2
TGTGCCAGCAGTGACAGGGTCGGTGAAGTTACTGAAGCTTTCTTT	CASSDRVGEVTEAFF	-	TRBV6-1	TRBJ1-1	-
TGTGCCAGCTCCTCCGGACAGGGGGATTCCTACGAGCAGTACTTC	CASSSGQGDSYEQYF	-	TRBV18	TRBJ2-7	TRBD1
TGTGCCAGCAGCTTAGTAACCGGGACAGGGAATGAAAAACTGTTTTTT	CASSLVTGTGNEKLFF	-	TRBV11-2	TRBJ1-4	TRBD1
TGTGCCAGCAGTGAAGGTCTGTATACGCAGTATTTT	CASSEGLYTQYF	-	TRBV6-1	TRBJ2-3	-
TGCGCCACCTCGACAGGGTCCTACAATGAGCAGTTCTTC	CATSTGSYNEQFF	-	TRBV5-1	TRBJ2-1	TRBD1
TGTGCCTCGAACACTTTAGCGGGAGGCAGTGCTGAGCAGTTCTTC	CASNTLAGGSAEQFF	-	TRBV9	TRBJ2-1	TRBD2
TGTGCCAGCAGCTTGGATGCGGGACTAGTAGCCTACGAGCAGTACTTC	CASSLDAGLVAYEQYF	-	TRBV5-4	TRBJ2-7	TRBD2
TGCGCCAGCAGGCAAACCCCGGGGTCTGCTGAAAAACTGTTTTTT	CASRQTPGSAEKLFF	-	TRBV5-1	TRBJ1-4	-
TGTGCCAGCAGCTTGGACTATAGCACCGGGGAGCTGTTTTTT	CASSLDYSTGELFF	-	TRBV5-8	TRBJ2-2	-
TGTGCCAGCAGCGTCCTGGGAGGGGGCACAGATACGCAGTATTTT	CASSVLGGGTDTQYF	once	TRBV9	TRBJ2-3	TRBD2
TGCGCCAGCACCTCCCTGACAGGTGGGCAACCCTCCTACGAGCAGTACTTC	CASTSLTGGQPSYEQYF	-	TRBV5-1	TRBJ2-7	-
TGTGCCAGTACCCCAACCGGGACTAGCGGGAGTTACGAGCAGTACTTC	CASTPTGTSGSYEQYF	once	TRBV19	TRBJ2-7	TRBD2
TGTGCCAGCAGTGCCCAGTCGGGATCGGGCACTGAAGCTTTCTTT	CASSAQSGSGTEAFF	-	TRBV6-1	TRBJ1-1	-
TGTGCCAGCAGCTCAGGGGTACGGGCCTACGAGCAGTACTTC	CASSSGVRAYEQYF	-	TRBV7-9	TRBJ2-7	-
TGTGCCAGCTCACCCGGGACAGCGTATGGCTACACCTTC	CASSPGTAYGYTF	once	TRBV18	TRBJ1-2	TRBD1
TGCAGCGTTGAAGATTCGGCCGGGAGAACTGGCACCGGGGAGCTGTTTTTT	CSVEDSAGRTGTGELFF	once	TRBV29-1	TRBJ2-2	-
TGTGCCAGCAGCCCAGAACAGGGGGTGAACACTGAAGCTTTCTTT	CASSPEQGVNTEAFF	-	TRBV9	TRBJ1-1	TRBD1
TGTGCCAGCAGCTTAGGTGCCGGGAGCTCCTACGAGCAGTACTTC	CASSLGAGSSYEQYF	-	TRBV7-6	TRBJ2-7	-
TGTGCCAGCAGCAAGCGGACTAGACCTTCTAGCACAGATACGCAGTATTTT	CASSKRTRPSSTDTQYF	-	TRBV5-4	TRBJ2-3	TRBD2
TGTGCCAGCTCCCCGTTATCGACCGACAGGGGGTATGGCTACACCTTC	CASSPLSTDRGYGYTF	-	TRBV11-2	TRBJ1-2	TRBD1
TGTGCCAGCAGTGAAGGTTTTCGGGGGGACGAGTTCTTC	CASSEGFRGDEFF	-	TRBV2	TRBJ2-1	TRBD2